This T cell receptor beta chain originates from a study of CD8 T cells in ankylosing spondylitis (dated by TCRdb to the late 2010s). For the wider study: To find TCR variants linked to disease, the study profiled T cell receptor beta repertoires in ankylosing spondylitis patients and healthy donors. The whole study cohort included under 140 healthy donors and around 25 ankylosing spondylitis patients. Samples of peripheral blood were taken, and for ankylosing spondylitis patients, synovial fluid was collected as well. Overall results and qualifications from the work: A TCR beta motif of eight highly homologous amino acid variants appeared characteristic of blood from ankylosing spondylitis patients. The disease-linked clones were reported as significantly enriched in matched synovial fluid samples from ankylosing spondylitis patients. Some TCR beta motif variants had previously been reported in synovial fluid and blood of reactive arthritis patients, which suggested common disease-initiation mechanisms. In peripheral blood, the disease-linked clones were found at relatively low frequencies and had a CD8+ phenotype.

The sequencer listed for this sample is Illumina HiSeq 2500. TCR beta libraries were prepared by quantitative 5'-RACE with molecular barcodes. The original methods were these. A new computational method based on a probabilistic model of VDJ rearrangement was used to identify disease-linked TCR variants. TCRdb itself trimmed the public reads at Q25 with fastp, ran MiXCR and retained productive beta chains. CDR3 protein sequences are deduplicated, and each keeps its most common genes and DNA. V and J calls and clone size were set by TCRdb, not the authors. The sample table contains about 160,000 distinct CDR3 sequences; only one count was recorded for 9.8% of them. More than 13% of the sample is in the top ten clones. This clonotype was seen more than once but under ten times. Its specific antigen is unknown. Nothing much larger sits one base from this clone, and base qualities are not available. From the cysteine through the phenylalanine, the CDR3 covers 16 amino acids. The entry retains the CDR3 DNA only, 48 bases that are in frame from base 1. V lost 0 bases and J lost 5 bases; the stretch between them is 20 bases long. CDR1 SQVTM and CDR2 ANQGSEA are derived from the germline V gene.

Sequenced sample: blood, either unsorted or a sorted T cell fraction (not recorded which). This receptor was taken from a female donor with ankylosing spondylitis or in good health (not recorded which). The V gene is TRBV29-1 and the J gene is TRBJ2-7, with the D call perhaps TRBD1 or TRBD2, as 5 bases match in each case. The DNA sequence is as follows: TGCAGCGTTGAAGACTTCAAGGGCGGTCTGGGGGACGAGCAGTACTTC. Translated, it gives CSVEDFKGGLGDEQYF.